The present T cell receptor (beta chain) was sequenced within a study of beta chain features in type 1 diabetes. Study-level background: No age, gender or cell yield differences were seen between patients and healthy donors.

The sample holds a few counts of this clone. Its antigen is still unknown. General study points: In every one of the four CD4+ subsets, TCRB CDR3s were moderately but significantly shorter in Type 1 diabetes patients. Cells that show high TCR expression could be over-represented by cDNA sequencing.

TCRB transcripts that were expressed got sequenced, as all of the isolated RNA had been reverse transcribed. The repertoire was sequenced with immunoSEQ multiplex PCR; TCRdb's copy has only in-frame clones and lacks some. The sample has about 120,000 clones; approximately 15% are singletons. The CDR3 runs to 15 residues. V was pared by 0 bases and J by 7 bases, with 4 bases of the junction left unmatched. In germline, CDR1 is SGHRS, CDR2 YFSETQ. The sequence was obtained from a man between 18 and 35 years old with type 1 diabetes. The chain couples TRBV5-1 to TRBJ2-1, with TRBD2 matching over 10 bases. Sequencing was carried out using central memory CD4+ T cells from blood. The CDR3 region is CASSLVAGGGNEQFF. CDR3 DNA: TGCGCCAGCAGCTTGGTAGCGGGAGGAGGGAATGAGCAGTTCTTC.